The next 5 T cell receptor beta chains were all read from a single sample in a study of blood T cells in healthy people across ages. A J-beta primer mix and a sample-barcoded 5' primer were used in a second PCR of about 7 to 12 cycles. TCRdb re-called the 5' RACE reads through MiXCR, storing one row per CDR3 protein. The sample has over a million distinct CDR3 sequences, approximately 59% seen once. The sequencing input was blood. The receptors here all came from a man younger than 35 in good health.

As to this clonotype: The junction does not match germline at one end; this may be a read error. V is TRBV6-6 and J is TRBJ1-2; maybe TRBD1 (6 bases). The CDR3 covers 15 residues. Germline-derived CDR1 and CDR2 are MNHNY and SVGAGI (reference sequence). The CDR3 reads CASRALRGANYGYTF. CDR3 nucleotides: TGTGCCAGCAGGGCATTACGGGGGGCAAACTATGGTTACACCTTC.

This rearrangement joins TRBV5-1 to TRBJ2-1, with D hard to call. CDR3 length: 17 amino acids. V was pared by 4 bases and J by 0 bases, with 17 bases between. Germline values: CDR1 SGHRS, CDR2 YFSETQ. CDR3 sequence (DNA): TGCGCCAGCAGCCCGCGACCTAGTGTTACCTCCTACAATGAGCAGTTCTTC. Protein product: CASSPRPSVTSYNEQFF.

This clonotype has only a few counts. The chain combines TRBV7-2 with TRBJ2-5; 7 nucleotides line up with TRBD1. The CDR3 is made up of 14 amino acids. The V gene's germline CDR1 is SGHTA and CDR2 FQGNSA. V was clipped by 3 bases and J by 2 bases; unmatched bases: 3. DNA for the CDR3: TGTGCCAGCAGCTTCCAGACAGGGCAAGAGACCCAGTACTTC. Protein sequence: CASSFQTGQETQYF.

J is TRBJ1-4 and V is TRBV7-2; D ambiguous. This CDR3 has 14 amino acids. Germline-derived CDR1 and CDR2 are SGHTA and FQGNSA. Trimming stripped 3 bases from V and 5 bases from J, with 10 bases between. In DNA form, the CDR3 reads TGTGCCAGCAGCTTTAACGGGAGGAATGAAAAACTGTTTTTT. Protein sequence: CASSFNGRNEKLFF.

This clonotype was recorded once. The chain recombines TRBV11-2 with TRBJ1-2, with TRBD1 identical over 7 bases. This CDR3 region has 17 residues. The V segment lost 4 bases and the J segment 3 bases; nucleotides outside the gene matches: 14. Germline-derived CDR1 and CDR2 are SGHAT and FQNNGV. CDR3 nucleotides: TGTGCCAGCAGCTCATGGGACAGCCCAAAAATGGACTATGGCTACACCTTC. Translated, it gives CASSSWDSPKMDYGYTF.